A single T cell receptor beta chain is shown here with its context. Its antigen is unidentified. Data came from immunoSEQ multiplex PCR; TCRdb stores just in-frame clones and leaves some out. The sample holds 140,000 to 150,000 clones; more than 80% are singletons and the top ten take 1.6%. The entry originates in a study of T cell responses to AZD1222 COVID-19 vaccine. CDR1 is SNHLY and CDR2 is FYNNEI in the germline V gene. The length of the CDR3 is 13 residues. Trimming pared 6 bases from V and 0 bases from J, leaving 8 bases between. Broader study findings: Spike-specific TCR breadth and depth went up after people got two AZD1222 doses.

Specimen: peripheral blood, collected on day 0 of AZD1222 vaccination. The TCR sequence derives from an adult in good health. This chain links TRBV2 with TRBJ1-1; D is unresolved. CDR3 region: CASSINMNTEAFF. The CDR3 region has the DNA TGTGCCAGCAGCATAAACATGAACACTGAAGCTTTCTTT.